This T cell receptor beta chain was recorded in a study of beta chain features in type 1 diabetes. Overall study: Comparable age, gender and cell yields were observed in patients relative to healthy donors.

Donors contributed one heparinised blood draw apiece, averaging approximately 100 mL. Investigators reverse transcribed all isolated RNA, so they sequenced expressed TCRB transcripts. The method was immunoSEQ multiplex PCR; TCRdb's version includes in-frame clones alone and lacks a portion of them. The data contain about 170,000 clones, roughly 8% of them seen just once; the ten biggest clones take up approximately 0.85%. As regards this clone: Its antigen remains unknown.

Study observations and caveats: Type 1 diabetes patients showed a moderate but significant shortening of TCRB CDR3s in all four CD4+ subsets. The influence of HLA type on TCRB rearrangement stayed undetermined. Within patients, naive, central memory and Treg TCRB repertoires seemed more similar than within healthy donors.

Sequencing used central memory CD4+ T cells from blood. This sequence originates from a woman aged 40 to 49 with type 1 diabetes.

The CDR3 DNA is TGTGCCAGCAGTGGACGACAGTTGAACACTGAAGCTTTCTTT. This translates into CASSGRQLNTEAFF. The V and J genes are TRBV2 and TRBJ1-1, with a weak D call TRBD1 (5 bases). V was trimmed by 4 bases and J by 0 bases, leaving 9 bases between them. The CDR3 is made up of 14 amino acids. Germline V gene data show CDR1 as SNHLY and CDR2 as FYNNEI.